This entry describes one T cell receptor (beta chain). Its antigen is as yet unknown. This record belongs to a study of cytomegalovirus exposure and HLA in healthy donors. Germline CDR1 is MNHEY and CDR2 is SVGAGI. V was cut by 2 bases and J by 7 bases, with 8 bases left in between. This CDR3 is 12 amino acids long. With 60 Vbeta and 13 Jbeta primers, the PCR was carried out. Method: immunoSEQ multiplex PCR; TCRdb's copy keeps in-frame clones and lacks some. This sample yields 100,000 or so clones, of which 81% are seen a single time; approximately 5.4% belongs to the top ten. General study points: Earlier findings revealed that most TCR beta V segments proved productive either about 87% or about 30% of the time.

The sequence was collected from a man aged 35 to 55 in good health and CMV-seropositive. The sequencing sample was made of PBMCs. The genes are TRBV6-5 and TRBJ1-2, with D uncertain. The CDR3 is CASSYRGVGYTF. The CDR3 coding sequence is TGTGCCAGCAGTTACCGGGGTGTTGGCTACACCTTC.